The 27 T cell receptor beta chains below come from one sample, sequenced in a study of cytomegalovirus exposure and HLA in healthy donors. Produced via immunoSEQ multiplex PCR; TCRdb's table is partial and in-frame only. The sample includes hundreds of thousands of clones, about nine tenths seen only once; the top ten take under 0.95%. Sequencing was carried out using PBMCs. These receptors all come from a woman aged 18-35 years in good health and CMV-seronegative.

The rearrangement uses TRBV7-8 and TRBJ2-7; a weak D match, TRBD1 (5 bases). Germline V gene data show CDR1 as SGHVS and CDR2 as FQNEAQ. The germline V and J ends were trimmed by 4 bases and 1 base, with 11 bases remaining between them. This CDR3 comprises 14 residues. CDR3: CASSSQGGSYEQYF. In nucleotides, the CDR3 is TGTGCCAGCAGCTCCCAGGGTGGTTCCTACGAGCAGTACTTC.

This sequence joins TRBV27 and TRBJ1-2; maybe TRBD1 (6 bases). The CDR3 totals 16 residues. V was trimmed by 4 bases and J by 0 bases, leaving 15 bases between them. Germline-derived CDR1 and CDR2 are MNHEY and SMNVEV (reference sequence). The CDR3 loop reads CASSSTGTTTNYGYTF. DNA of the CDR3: TGTGCCAGCAGTTCAACCGGGACAACTACTAACTATGGCTACACCTTC.

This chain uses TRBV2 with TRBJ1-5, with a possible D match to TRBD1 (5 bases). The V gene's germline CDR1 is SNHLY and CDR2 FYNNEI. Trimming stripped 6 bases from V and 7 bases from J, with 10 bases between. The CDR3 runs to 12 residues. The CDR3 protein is CASSWGGQPQHF. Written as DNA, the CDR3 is TGTGCCAGCAGCTGGGGGGGGCAGCCCCAGCATTTT. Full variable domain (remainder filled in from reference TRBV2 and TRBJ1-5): EPEVTQTPSHQVTQMGQEVILRCVPISNHLYFYWYRQILGQKVEFLVSFYNNEISEKSEIFDDQFSVERPDGSNFTLKIRSTKLEDSAMYFCASSWGGQPQHFGDGTRLSIL.

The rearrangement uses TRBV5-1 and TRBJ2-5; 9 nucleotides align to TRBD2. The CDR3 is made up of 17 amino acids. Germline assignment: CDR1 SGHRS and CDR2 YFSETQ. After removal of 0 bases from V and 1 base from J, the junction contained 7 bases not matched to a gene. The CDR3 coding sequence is TGCGCCAGCAGCTTGGCCTGGAGCGGGGGGCTCCAAGAGACCCAGTACTTC. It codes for CASSLAWSGGLQETQYF. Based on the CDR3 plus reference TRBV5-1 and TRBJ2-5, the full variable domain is KAGVTQTPRYLIKTRGQQVTLSCSPISGHRSVSWYQQTPGQGLQFLFEYFSETQRNKGNFPGRFSGRQFSNSRSEMNVSTLELGDSALYLCASSLAWSGGLQETQYFGPGTRLLVL.

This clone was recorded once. The CDR3 bases are TGCAGCGTTGAAGATCTCCCGGGGGGGGAGCGCTACGAGCAGTACTTC. It specifies CSVEDLPGGERYEQYF. The rearrangement uses TRBV29-1 and TRBJ2-7; 8 nucleotides agree with TRBD2. V lost 0 bases, J lost 3 bases, and 10 bases stayed unmatched. The germline V gene has CDR1 SQVTM and CDR2 ANQGSEA. The CDR3 spans 16 residues.

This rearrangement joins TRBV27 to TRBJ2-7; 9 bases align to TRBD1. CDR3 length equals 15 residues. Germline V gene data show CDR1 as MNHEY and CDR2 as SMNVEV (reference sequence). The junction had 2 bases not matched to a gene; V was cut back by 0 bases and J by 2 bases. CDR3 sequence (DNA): TGTGCCAGCAGTTTATCTGGGACAGGGCCCTACGAGCAGTACTTC. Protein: CASSLSGTGPYEQYF.

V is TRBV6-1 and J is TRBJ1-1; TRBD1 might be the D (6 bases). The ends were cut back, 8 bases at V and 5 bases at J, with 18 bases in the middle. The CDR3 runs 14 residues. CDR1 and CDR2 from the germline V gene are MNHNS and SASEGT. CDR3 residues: CASRSGGARTEAFF. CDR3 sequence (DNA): TGTGCCAGCCGTAGCGGGGGGGCGCGGACTGAAGCTTTCTTT.

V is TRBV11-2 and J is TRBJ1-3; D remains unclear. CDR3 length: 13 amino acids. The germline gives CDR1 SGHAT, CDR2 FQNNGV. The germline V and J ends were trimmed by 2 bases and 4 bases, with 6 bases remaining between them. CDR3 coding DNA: TGTGCCAGCAGCTTAATCGCGGGAAACACCATATATTTT. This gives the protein CASSLIAGNTIYF.

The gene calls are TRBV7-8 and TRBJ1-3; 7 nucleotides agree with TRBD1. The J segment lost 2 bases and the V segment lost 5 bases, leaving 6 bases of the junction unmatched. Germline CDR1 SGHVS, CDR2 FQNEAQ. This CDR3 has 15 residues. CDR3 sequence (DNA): TGTGCCAGCAGCCAGGGGGGATTCCCTGGAAACACCATATATTTT. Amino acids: CASSQGGFPGNTIYF.

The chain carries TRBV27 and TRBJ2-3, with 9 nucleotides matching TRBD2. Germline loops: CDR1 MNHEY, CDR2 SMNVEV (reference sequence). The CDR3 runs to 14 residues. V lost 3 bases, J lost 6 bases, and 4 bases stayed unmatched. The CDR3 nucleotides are TGTGCCAGCAGTTTTGGCGGGGGGGCCGATACGCAGTATTTT. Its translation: CASSFGGGADTQYF.

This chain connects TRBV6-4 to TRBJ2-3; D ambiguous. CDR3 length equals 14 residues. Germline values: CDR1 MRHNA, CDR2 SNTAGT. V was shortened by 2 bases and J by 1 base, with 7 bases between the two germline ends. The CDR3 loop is CASSDQQGTDTQYF. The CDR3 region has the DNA TGTGCCAGCAGTGACCAGCAGGGCACAGATACGCAGTATTTT.

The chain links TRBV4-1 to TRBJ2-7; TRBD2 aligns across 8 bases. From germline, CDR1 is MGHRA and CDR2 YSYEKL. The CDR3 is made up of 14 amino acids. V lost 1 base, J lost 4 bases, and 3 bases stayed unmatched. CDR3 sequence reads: CASSQVAGQYEQYF. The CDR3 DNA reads TGCGCCAGCAGCCAAGTAGCGGGGCAGTACGAGCAGTACTTC.

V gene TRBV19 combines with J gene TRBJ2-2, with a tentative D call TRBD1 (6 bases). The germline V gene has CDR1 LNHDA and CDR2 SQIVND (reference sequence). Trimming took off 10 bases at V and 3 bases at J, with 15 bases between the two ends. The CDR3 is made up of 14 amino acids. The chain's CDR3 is CATQGSGDTGELFF. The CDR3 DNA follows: TGTGCCACCCAGGGGTCTGGCGACACCGGGGAGCTGTTTTTT. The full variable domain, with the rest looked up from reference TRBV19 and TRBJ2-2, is DGGITQSPKYLFRKEGQNVTLSCEQNLNHDAMYWYRQDPGQGLRLIYYSQIVNDFQKGDIAEGYSVSREKKESFPLTVTSAQKNPTAFYLCATQGSGDTGELFFGEGSRLTVL.

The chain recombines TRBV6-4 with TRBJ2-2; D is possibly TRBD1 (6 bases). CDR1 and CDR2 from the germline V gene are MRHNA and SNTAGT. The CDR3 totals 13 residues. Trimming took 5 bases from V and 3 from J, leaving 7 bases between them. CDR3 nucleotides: TGTGCCAGCAGTAACAGGGACACCGGGGAGCTGTTTTTT. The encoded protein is CASSNRDTGELFF.

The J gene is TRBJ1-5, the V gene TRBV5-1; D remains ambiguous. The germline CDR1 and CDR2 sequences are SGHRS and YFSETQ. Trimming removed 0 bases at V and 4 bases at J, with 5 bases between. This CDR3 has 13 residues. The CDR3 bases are TGCGCCAGCAGCTTGGGTGAGAATCAGCCCCAGCATTTT. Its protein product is CASSLGENQPQHF.

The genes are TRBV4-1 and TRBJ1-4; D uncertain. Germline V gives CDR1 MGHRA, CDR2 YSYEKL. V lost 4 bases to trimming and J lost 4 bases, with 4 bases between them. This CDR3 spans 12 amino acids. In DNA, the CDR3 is TGCGCCAGCAGCCCTCTTAATGAAAAACTGTTTTTT. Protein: CASSPLNEKLFF.

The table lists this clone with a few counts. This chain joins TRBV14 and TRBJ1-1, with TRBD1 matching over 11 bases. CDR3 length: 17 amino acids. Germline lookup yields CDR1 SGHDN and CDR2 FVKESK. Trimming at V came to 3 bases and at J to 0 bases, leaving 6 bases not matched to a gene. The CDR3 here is CASSHEGTGGLNTEAFF. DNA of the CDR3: TGTGCCAGCAGCCACGAGGGGACAGGGGGTTTGAACACTGAAGCTTTCTTT.

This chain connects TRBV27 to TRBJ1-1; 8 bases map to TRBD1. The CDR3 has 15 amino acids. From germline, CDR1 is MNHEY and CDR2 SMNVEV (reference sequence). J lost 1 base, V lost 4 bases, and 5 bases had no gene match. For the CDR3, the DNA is TGTGCCAGCAGTTCACGGACAGGGTGGAACACTGAAGCTTTCTTT. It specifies CASSSRTGWNTEAFF.

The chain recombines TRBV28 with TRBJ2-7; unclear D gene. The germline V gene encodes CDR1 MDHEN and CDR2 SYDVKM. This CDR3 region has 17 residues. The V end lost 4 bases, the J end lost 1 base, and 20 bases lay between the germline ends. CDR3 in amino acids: CASSSPLVSSESYEQYF. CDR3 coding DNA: TGTGCCAGCAGTTCCCCTCTAGTATCCAGCGAATCCTACGAGCAGTACTTC.

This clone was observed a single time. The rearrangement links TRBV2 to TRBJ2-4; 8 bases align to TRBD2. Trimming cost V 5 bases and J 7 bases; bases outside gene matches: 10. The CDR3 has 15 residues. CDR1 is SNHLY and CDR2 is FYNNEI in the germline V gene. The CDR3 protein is CASSPQAGERNIQYF. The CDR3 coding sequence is TGTGCCAGCAGTCCTCAAGCGGGAGAGAGGAACATTCAGTACTTC.

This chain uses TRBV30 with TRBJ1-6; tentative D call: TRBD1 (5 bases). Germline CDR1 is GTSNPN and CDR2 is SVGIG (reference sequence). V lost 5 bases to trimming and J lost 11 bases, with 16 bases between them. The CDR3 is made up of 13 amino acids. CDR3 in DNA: TGTGCCTGGGCGGGGGGGGAGTGGACACCCCTCCACTTT. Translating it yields CAWAGGEWTPLHF.

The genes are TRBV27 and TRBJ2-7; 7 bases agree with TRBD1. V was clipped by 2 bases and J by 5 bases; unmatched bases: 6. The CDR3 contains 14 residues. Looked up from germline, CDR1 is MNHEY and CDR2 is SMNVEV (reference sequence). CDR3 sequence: CASSLGVGGDEQYF. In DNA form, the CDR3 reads TGTGCCAGCAGTTTAGGGGTAGGGGGCGACGAGCAGTACTTC.

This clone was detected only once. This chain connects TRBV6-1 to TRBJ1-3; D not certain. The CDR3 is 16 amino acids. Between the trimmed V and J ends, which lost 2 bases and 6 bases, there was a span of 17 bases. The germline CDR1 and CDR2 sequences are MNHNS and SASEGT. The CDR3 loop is CASSELFRTQENTIYF. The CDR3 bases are TGTGCCAGCAGTGAACTTTTCAGGACTCAGGAAAACACCATATATTTT.

CDR3 bases: TGTGCCAGCAGGGTAGTAGGGGGCGATGGAAACACCATATATTTT. It specifies CASRVVGGDGNTIYF. This chain connects TRBV6-1 to TRBJ1-3; 7 bases fit TRBD1. V was pared by 6 bases and J by 3 bases, with 8 bases of the junction left unmatched. The CDR3 runs 15 residues. CDR1 and CDR2 from the germline V gene are MNHNS and SASEGT.

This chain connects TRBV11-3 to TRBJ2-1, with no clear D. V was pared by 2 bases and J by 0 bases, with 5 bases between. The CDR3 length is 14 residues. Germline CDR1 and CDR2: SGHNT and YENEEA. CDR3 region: CASSLTGSYNEQFF. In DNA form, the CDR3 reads TGTGCCAGCAGCTTAACCGGCTCCTACAATGAGCAGTTCTTC.

Here the CDR3 reads CSAAGDTQYF. The CDR3 DNA reads as TGCAGTGCCGCGGGTGATACGCAGTATTTT. V is TRBV20-1 and J is TRBJ2-3; tentatively, D is TRBD2 (5 bases). CDR1 DFQATT and CDR2 SNEGSKA come from the germline V gene (reference sequence). The CDR3 runs 10 residues. Trimming left V 6 bases short and J 6 bases short, with 7 bases between.

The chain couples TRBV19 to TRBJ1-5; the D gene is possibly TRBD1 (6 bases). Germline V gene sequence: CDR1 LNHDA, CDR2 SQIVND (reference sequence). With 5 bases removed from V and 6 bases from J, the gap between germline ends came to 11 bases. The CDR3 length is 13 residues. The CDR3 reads CASSGGAGQPQHF. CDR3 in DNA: TGTGCCAGTAGTGGGGGGGCGGGTCAGCCCCAGCATTTT.